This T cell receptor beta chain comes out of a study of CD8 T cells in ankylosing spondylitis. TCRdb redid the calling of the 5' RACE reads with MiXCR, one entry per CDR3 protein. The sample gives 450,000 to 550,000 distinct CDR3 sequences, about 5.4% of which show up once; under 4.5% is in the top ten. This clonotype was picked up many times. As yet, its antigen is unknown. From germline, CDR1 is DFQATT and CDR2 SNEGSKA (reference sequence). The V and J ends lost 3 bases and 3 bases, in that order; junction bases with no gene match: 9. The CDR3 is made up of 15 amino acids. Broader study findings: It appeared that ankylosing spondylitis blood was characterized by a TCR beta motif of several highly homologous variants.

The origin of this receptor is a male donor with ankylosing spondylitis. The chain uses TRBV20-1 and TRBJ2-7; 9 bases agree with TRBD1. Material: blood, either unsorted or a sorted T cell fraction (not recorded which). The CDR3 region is CSASNWDRVFYEQYF. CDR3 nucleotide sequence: TGCAGTGCTAGTAATTGGGACAGGGTTTTCTACGAGCAGTACTTC.